The 25 T cell receptor beta chains given below trace back to one sample, sequenced in a study of identical twins. One entry per CDR3 protein, called by TCRdb with MiXCR from the 5' RACE reads. The sample has approximately 500,000 distinct CDR3 sequences, about 15% seen once; the top ten hold roughly 0.43%. The same sample was also used in a study of yellow fever vaccine responses in identical twins.

The sample consisted of CD4+ T cells sorted from blood. These receptors originate from a woman between 18 and 30 years old in good health.

A few counts support this clonotype. This chain uses TRBV28 with TRBJ2-3; possible D gene TRBD2, 5 bases. Trimming cost V 3 bases and J 1 base, with 14 bases left between them. The CDR3 runs 16 residues. The germline CDR1 and CDR2 sequences are MDHEN and SYDVKM. CDR3: CASSFMTTGRTDTQYF. The CDR3 bases are TGTGCCAGCAGTTTCATGACTACCGGACGCACAGATACGCAGTATTTT.

This clonotype turned up a few times. The rearrangement uses TRBV5-1 and TRBJ2-7, with TRBD1 as a possible D gene (7 bases). The CDR3 runs to 12 residues. Germline V CDR1 and CDR2: SGHRS, YFSETQ. Trimming stripped 7 bases from V and 1 base from J, with 9 bases between. CDR3 nucleotide sequence: TGCGCCAGCCAGGGGGGTTCCTACGAGCAGTACTTC. It is translated as CASQGGSYEQYF.

V usage is TRBV20-1 and J usage is TRBJ2-7; D unresolved. The CDR3 covers 11 residues. With 3 bases removed from V and 5 bases from J, the gap between germline ends came to 8 bases. From germline, CDR1 is DFQATT and CDR2 SNEGSKA (reference sequence). The CDR3 here is CSASGIHEQYF. As DNA, the CDR3 is TGCAGTGCTAGTGGGATTCACGAGCAGTACTTC.

The rearrangement joins TRBV10-2 to TRBJ1-3; 8 bases fit TRBD1. The V segment lost 0 bases and the J segment 0 bases; nucleotides outside the gene matches: 13. There are 20 residues in the CDR3. In germline, CDR1 is WSHSY, CDR2 SAAADI. The CDR3 region is CASSESRGQAKTYSGNTIYF. The CDR3 region has the DNA TGCGCCAGCAGTGAGTCGCGGGGACAGGCAAAGACGTACTCTGGAAACACCATATATTTT.

The chain is built from TRBV6-5 and TRBJ1-6; perhaps TRBD1 as D (6 bases). The germline V and J ends were trimmed by 4 bases and 7 bases, with 14 bases remaining between them. The CDR3 length is 15 residues. Germline CDR1 is MNHEY and CDR2 is SVGAGI. CDR3 residues: CASSLGGGWNSPLHF. CDR3 coding DNA: TGTGCCAGCAGTTTGGGGGGGGGCTGGAATTCACCCCTCCACTTT.

This clonotype has a count of ten or more. This rearrangement joins TRBV3-1 to TRBJ2-3, with unresolved D. This CDR3 has 13 amino acids. Germline V CDR1 and CDR2: LGHDT, YNNKEL (reference sequence). Trimming shortened V by 2 bases and J by 0 bases, and 3 bases separated the two germline ends. In DNA, the CDR3 is TGTGCCAGCAGCCAATCCAGCACAGATACGCAGTATTTT. This sequence encodes CASSQSSTDTQYF.

The table lists this clonotype with a few counts. The chain couples TRBV7-2 to TRBJ2-1, with 7 bases fitting TRBD1. The junction had 5 bases not matched to a gene; V was cut back by 0 bases and J by 6 bases. Germline V gene lookup returns CDR1 SGHTA and CDR2 FQGNSA. The CDR3 is made up of 15 amino acids. The CDR3 is CASSLAGQRSNEQFF. The CDR3 bases are TGTGCCAGCAGCTTAGCGGGACAGAGAAGCAATGAGCAGTTCTTC.

This clonotype was counted between two and nine times. J is TRBJ2-4 and V is TRBV5-1, with 9 nucleotides matching TRBD1. The V segment lost 0 bases and the J segment 1 base; nucleotides outside the gene matches: 2. This CDR3 region has 16 residues. Germline loops: CDR1 SGHRS, CDR2 YFSETQ. The chain's CDR3 is CASSLGTGEAKNIQYF. The CDR3 DNA sequence: TGCGCCAGCAGCTTGGGGACAGGGGAGGCCAAAAACATTCAGTACTTC.

The genes are TRBV28 and TRBJ1-1; 7 nucleotides agree with TRBD1. J was trimmed by 5 bases and V by 1 base; bases with no gene match: 7. Germline CDR1 MDHEN, CDR2 SYDVKM. The CDR3 runs 15 residues. CDR3 amino acids: CASSLLGGARTEAFF. CDR3 in DNA: TGTGCCAGCAGTTTATTAGGGGGCGCGCGGACTGAAGCTTTCTTT. The whole variable domain, remainder taken from reference TRBV28 and TRBJ1-1, is DVKVTQSSRYLVKRTGEKVFLECVQDMDHENMFWYRQDPGLGLRLIYFSYDVKMKEKGDIPEGYSVSREKKERFSLILESASTNQTSMYLCASSLLGGARTEAFFGQGTRLTVV.

This clonotype was recorded a few times. V is TRBV12-3 or TRBV12-4 and J is TRBJ1-5; D possibly corresponds to TRBD1 (6 bases). V lost 2 bases and J 6 bases, leaving 8 bases between the germline ends. The CDR3 runs 13 residues. The CDR3 DNA reads TGTGCCAGCAGTTTAAAACAGGGTCAGCCCCAGCATTTT. It encodes CASSLKQGQPQHF.

This sequence joins TRBV6-1 and TRBJ1-2, with 7 bases that match TRBD1. The CDR3 extends over 14 amino acids. CDR1 and CDR2 from the germline V gene are MNHNS and SASEGT. Trimming at V came to 6 bases and at J to 4 bases, leaving 8 bases not matched to a gene. CDR3 sequence: CASSPGQAVYGYTF. Here the CDR3 DNA reads TGTGCCAGCAGCCCAGGACAGGCGGTCTATGGCTACACCTTC.

The V gene is TRBV7-9, the J gene TRBJ2-7; D might be TRBD1 (6 bases). There are 17 residues in the CDR3. Per germline, CDR1 SEHNR and CDR2 FQNEAQ (reference sequence). Between the trimmed V and J ends, which lost 5 bases and 1 base, there was a span of 21 bases. CDR3 nucleotides: TGTGCCAGCAGCACCCGCCCTAGGGGGAATAGGTCCTACGAGCAGTACGTC. Translation gives CASSTRPRGNRSYEQYV.

The gene calls are TRBV7-9 and TRBJ2-5; weak D call: TRBD2 (6 bases). The germline V and J ends were trimmed by 4 bases and 2 bases, with 8 bases remaining between them. The CDR3 length is 13 residues. Germline assignment: CDR1 SEHNR and CDR2 FQNEAQ (reference sequence). CDR3 protein: CASSWTTQETQYF. The CDR3 nucleotides are TGTGCCAGCAGCTGGACTACACAAGAGACCCAGTACTTC. Using reference TRBV7-9 and TRBJ2-5 for the parts outside the CDR3, the full variable domain is DTGVSQNPRHKITKRGQNVTFRCDPISEHNRLYWYRQTLGQGPEFLTYFQNEAQLEKSRLLSDRFSAERPKGSFSTLEIQRTEQGDSAMYLCASSWTTQETQYFGPGTRLLVL.

In its sample, this clonotype was seen a few times. This chain links TRBV5-1 with TRBJ2-1; no clear D gene. V lost 6 bases, J lost 2 bases, and 12 bases lay in between. The CDR3 runs to 14 residues. Germline lookup yields CDR1 SGHRS and CDR2 YFSETQ. This CDR3 is CASTARGPYNEQFF. The CDR3 nucleotides are TGCGCCAGCACCGCGCGAGGCCCCTACAATGAGCAGTTCTTC.

There are a few counts of this clonotype. This chain joins TRBV24-1 and TRBJ2-3; D is possibly TRBD1 (5 bases). Germline loops: CDR1 KGHDR, CDR2 SFDVKD. The CDR3 is 15 residues long. V was cut by 1 base and J by 7 bases, with 14 bases left in between. For the CDR3, the DNA is TGTGCCACCAGTGATTTAGGGGCAGGCACCAATACGCAGTATTTT. Amino acid sequence: CATSDLGAGTNTQYF.

This clonotype appeared many times. The chain uses TRBV10-3 and TRBJ2-3; the match to TRBD2 covers 9 bases. Germline V gene lookup returns CDR1 ENHRY and CDR2 SYGVKD. This CDR3 comprises 14 residues. The CDR3 is CALGPSGVADTQYF. CDR3 DNA: TGTGCTCTTGGCCCTAGCGGGGTCGCAGATACGCAGTATTTT.

This clonotype was detected a few times. The chain couples TRBV3-1 to TRBJ1-1; 11 bases agree with TRBD1. This CDR3 has 15 residues. The V gene end was trimmed by 6 bases and the J gene end by 7 bases; junction bases not matched to a gene: 10. The germline gives CDR1 LGHDT, CDR2 YNNKEL (reference sequence). The CDR3 nucleotides are TGTGCCAGCAGACGTTCCCCGGGACAGGGGGTTGAAGCTTTCTTT. This codes for CASRRSPGQGVEAFF.

In its sample, this clonotype was seen a few times. The chain has TRBV9 and TRBJ2-2, with D unclear. CDR1 and CDR2 from the germline V gene are SGDLS and YYNGEE. Trimming left V 0 bases short and J 0 bases short, with 6 bases between. The CDR3 has 15 residues. The CDR3 DNA sequence: TGTGCCAGCAGCGTAGTAACAGCGAACACCGGGGAGCTGTTTTTT. As protein: CASSVVTANTGELFF.

V and J are TRBV20-1 and TRBJ2-1; 10 positions match TRBD2. The CDR3 consists of 16 residues. The V gene's germline CDR1 is DFQATT and CDR2 SNEGSKA (reference sequence). The ends lost 2 bases at V and 0 bases at J; junction bases unmatched: 4. The CDR3: CSARNPSGSSYNEQFF. The CDR3 DNA sequence: TGCAGTGCTAGAAATCCTAGCGGGAGCTCCTACAATGAGCAGTTCTTC.

J is TRBJ2-1 and V is TRBV10-3; 8 bases line up with TRBD2. Germline CDR1 and CDR2: ENHRY and SYGVKD. J was trimmed by 3 bases and V by 3 bases; bases with no gene match: 4. This CDR3 is 15 amino acids long. CDR3 sequence reads: CAISDQSGGYNEQFF. The DNA of the CDR3 is TGTGCCATCAGTGATCAGAGCGGGGGCTACAATGAGCAGTTCTTC.

The chain links TRBV9 to TRBJ2-5; D perhaps matches TRBD1 (5 bases). The CDR3 has 16 residues. CDR1 and CDR2 (germline): SGDLS, YYNGEE. V was cut by 1 base and J by 2 bases, with 15 bases left in between. CDR3 sequence reads: CASSVFPTASQETQYF. The CDR3 DNA reads TGTGCCAGCAGCGTATTTCCGACAGCCAGTCAAGAGACCCAGTACTTC.

The V and J genes are TRBV20-1 and TRBJ2-7; D is uncertain. V lost 5 bases to trimming and J lost 0 bases, with 5 bases between them. There are 11 residues in the CDR3. Looked up from germline, CDR1 is DFQATT and CDR2 is SNEGSKA (reference sequence). The CDR3 spells CSALRSYEQYF. CDR3 nucleotide sequence: TGCAGTGCTCTTCGCTCCTACGAGCAGTACTTC.

This clonotype was detected only a few times. V is TRBV7-9 and J is TRBJ2-1, with no clear D. Germline CDR1 is SEHNR and CDR2 is FQNEAQ (reference sequence). Trimming left V 2 bases short and J 9 bases short, with 11 bases between. The CDR3 loop spans 13 amino acids. The DNA of the CDR3 is TGTGCCAGCAGCTTATCAGCCACCACTGAGCAGTTCTTC. Residues: CASSLSATTEQFF.

In its sample, this clonotype was seen a few times. The chain is built from TRBV5-5 and TRBJ2-4, with TRBD1 matching 8 bases. The CDR3 length is 15 residues. The ends lost 5 bases at V and 3 bases at J; junction bases unmatched: 7. Germline loops: CDR1 SGHKS, CDR2 YYEKEE (reference sequence). CDR3 sequence reads: CASSYGQGGKNIQYF. The CDR3 region has the DNA TGTGCCAGCAGTTACGGACAGGGCGGCAAAAACATTCAGTACTTC.

This clonotype was recorded at least ten times. The chain employs TRBV12-3 or TRBV12-4 and TRBJ2-4; D unclear. V shed 4 bases and J shed 6 bases, with 10 bases lying between them. The CDR3 is 13 amino acids. The DNA for the CDR3 is TGTGCCAGCAGTTCCCAAGGAATAAACATTCAGTACTTC. Protein: CASSSQGINIQYF.